One T cell receptor (beta chain) is described in this entry. Its antigen remains unknown. The sample belongs to a study of tumor and adjacent non-tumor tissue in lung cancer. Background on the study: The cohort had about twelve adenocarcinoma, a couple of squamous cell and 1 small cell patients. Patients were aged about 31 to 76, ten or so men and about 5 women, stage I to III. Overall study findings and caveats: Significantly higher TCR diversity was found in tumor than normal lung. In normal lung, the top 100 clones were significantly more dominant than in tumor.

Unmatched junction bases numbered 7, after V lost 2 bases and J lost 3 bases. Germline V gene data show CDR1 as SGHRS and CDR2 as YFSETQ. The CDR3 runs 15 residues. This sample's RNA came from whole unsorted tissue. Three rounds of nested PCR, following a modified ARM-PCR protocol, produced the TCRbeta library. Via MiXCR, TCRdb re-called the multiplex PCR reads, giving one row per CDR3 protein. The top ten clones hold roughly a quarter of a sample with around 200,000 distinct CDR3 sequences, roughly 70% of them seen once. Input material: lung tumor tissue. J is TRBJ2-7 and V is TRBV5-1; 8 bases align to TRBD2. This clonotype was sampled from a man aged 55 to 70 with non-small cell lung cancer. The CDR3 nucleotides read TGCGCCAGCAGCTTCGGAGGCGGGGGGTACTACGAGCAGTACTTC. Translated, it gives CASSFGGGGYYEQYF.